This paragraph covers one T cell receptor beta chain sequence. This entry belongs to a study of CD8 T cells in Susac syndrome. Roughly 0.5 to 1 ug RNA was reverse transcribed with random hexamers. MiXCR, applied by TCRdb to the immunoSEQ multiplex PCR reads, yields one record per CDR3 protein. The sample shows approximately 190,000 distinct CDR3 sequences, approximately 96% of them seen only once. In contrast to the negatively isolated CD8+ and CD4+ T cells, TEMRA cells were FACS-enriched. Sequenced input: CD4+ T cells from PBMCs. The receptor comes from a human donor with Susac syndrome.

CDR3 in amino acids: CSVGEYQETQYF. The CDR3 coding sequence is TGCAGCGTTGGAGAGTACCAAGAGACCCAGTACTTC. The J gene is TRBJ2-5, the V gene TRBV29-1, with no clear D. Germline assignment: CDR1 SQVTM and CDR2 ANQGSEA. The V gene lost 4 bases and the J gene lost 0 bases, with 6 bases spanning the gap. CDR3 length: 12 amino acids.